The clone carrying this TCR beta chain occurred many times. Its antigen is not identified. The data originate from a study of CD8 T cells in ankylosing spondylitis. Study-wide points: CD8+ cells made up the disease-linked clones, which were relatively rare in peripheral blood. Previous work reported some of these motif variants in the synovial fluid and blood of reactive arthritis.

TCRdb re-analysed the 5' RACE reads in MiXCR, keeping a single row per CDR3 protein. This table holds over 75,000 distinct CDR3 sequences, roughly 8.8% found once. Trimming took 6 bases from V and 7 from J; bases not matched to a gene: 6. Germline V gene lookup returns CDR1 SNHLY and CDR2 FYNNEI. CDR3 length equals 14 residues. The sequence was collected from a male donor with ankylosing spondylitis or in good health (not recorded which). J is TRBJ1-4 and V is TRBV2; 9 bases are shared with TRBD1. Specimen: blood, either unsorted or a sorted T cell fraction (not recorded which). In DNA form, the CDR3 reads TGTGCCAGCAGCTCCGGGACAGGGAGTGAAAAACTGTTTTTT. Translation: CASSSGTGSEKLFF.